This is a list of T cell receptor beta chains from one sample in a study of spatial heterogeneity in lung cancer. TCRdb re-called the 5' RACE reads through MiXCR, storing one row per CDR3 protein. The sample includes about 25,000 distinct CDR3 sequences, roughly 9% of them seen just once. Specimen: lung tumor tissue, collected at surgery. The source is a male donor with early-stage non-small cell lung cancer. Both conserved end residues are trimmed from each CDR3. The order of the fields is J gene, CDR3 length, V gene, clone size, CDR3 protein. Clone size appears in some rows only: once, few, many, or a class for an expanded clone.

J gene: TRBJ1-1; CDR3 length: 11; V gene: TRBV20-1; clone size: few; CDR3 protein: SARTTANTEAF
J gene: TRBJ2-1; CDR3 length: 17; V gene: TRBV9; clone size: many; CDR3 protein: ASSPQSPVAGGPYNEQF
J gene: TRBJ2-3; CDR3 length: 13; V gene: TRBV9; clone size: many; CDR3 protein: ASSVSTGSTDTQY
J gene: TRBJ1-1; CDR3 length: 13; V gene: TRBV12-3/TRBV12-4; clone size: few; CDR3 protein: ASRLFGGTGTEAF
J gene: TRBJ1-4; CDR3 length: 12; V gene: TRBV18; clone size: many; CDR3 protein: ASSPGWTNEKLF
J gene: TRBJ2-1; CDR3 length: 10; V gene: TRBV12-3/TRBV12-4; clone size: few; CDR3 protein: ASNNRDFEQF
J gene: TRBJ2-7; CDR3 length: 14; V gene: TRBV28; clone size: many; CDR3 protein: ASSFYSGLADYEQY
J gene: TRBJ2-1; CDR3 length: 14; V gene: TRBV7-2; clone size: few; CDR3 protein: ASSLKGTSGIHEQF
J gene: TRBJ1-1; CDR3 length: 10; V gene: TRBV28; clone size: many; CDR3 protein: ASRDRATEAF
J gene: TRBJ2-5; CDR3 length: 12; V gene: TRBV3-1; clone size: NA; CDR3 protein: ASSSLAGGETQY
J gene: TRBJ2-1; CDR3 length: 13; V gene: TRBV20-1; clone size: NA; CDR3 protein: SARGGTWWDYEQF
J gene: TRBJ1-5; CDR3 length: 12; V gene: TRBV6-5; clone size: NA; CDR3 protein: ASRPAGGPQPQH
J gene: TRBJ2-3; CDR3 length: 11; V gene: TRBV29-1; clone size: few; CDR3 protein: SVEQAYKDTQY
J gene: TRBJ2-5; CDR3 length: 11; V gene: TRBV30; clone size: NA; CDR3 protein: AWSVGGGETQY
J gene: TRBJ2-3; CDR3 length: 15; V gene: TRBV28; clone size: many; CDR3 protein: ASRRGYRVGATDTQY
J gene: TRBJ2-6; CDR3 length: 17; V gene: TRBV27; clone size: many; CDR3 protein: ASSSAPGQGISGANVLT